This TCR beta chain was obtained from a study of blood T cell repertoires in COVID-19. Study-wide context: Donors in the United States, Italy and Spain gave samples during acute or convalescent COVID-19. In each case, the material was cDNA or gDNA derived from T cells, B-cell-depleted T cells, or PBMCs.

Followed longitudinally, the Seattle patients had been enrolled during active infection. Profiling relied on immunoSEQ multiplex PCR, and the TCRdb table lists in-frame clones only, not all of them. The table includes roughly 120,000 clones, approximately 85% detected once. With V trimmed by 4 bases and J by 5 bases, 7 bases remained unmatched. From germline, CDR1 is MGHRA and CDR2 YSYEKL. The CDR3 contains 15 residues. The chain joins TRBV4-1 to TRBJ1-1; TRBD1 agrees at 10 bases. The clonotype was recovered from a woman in her fifties or sixties with COVID-19, enrolled during active disease. Sequencing input: peripheral blood. DNA of the CDR3: TGCGCCAGCAGCCGCAGCGGGACAGGGGCTACTGAAGCTTTCTTT. Translation gives CASSRSGTGATEAFF.